Shown below are 19 T cell receptor beta chains from a single sample sequenced in a study of blood T cell repertoires in COVID-19 (dated by TCRdb to 2020 to 2022). Library preparation employed the immunoSEQ multiplex PCR assay. TCRdb re-hosts the immuneACCESS table, in-frame sequences only. Its copies lack some clones; in the studies checked, an unresolved V gene accounts for under half of them, and the cause for the rest is not known. The sample profile shows 68,000 or so clones; about 82% of them were found once. The leading ten clones occupy roughly 39% of the sample. Source material: peripheral blood. The receptors derive from a human donor in a cohort sampled during active COVID-19.

The rearrangement links TRBV18 to TRBJ2-7, with D unresolved. The CDR3 spans 14 residues. The germline gives CDR1 KGHSH, CDR2 LQKENI. V was trimmed by 3 bases and J by 2 bases, leaving 11 bases between them. DNA of the CDR3: TGTGCCAGCTCACCGTCCGCCAGAACCTACGAGCAGTACTTC. Translated, it gives CASSPSARTYEQYF.

The rearrangement links TRBV3-1 (or the pseudogene TRBV3-2) to TRBJ2-7; 8 nucleotides match TRBD1. The length of the CDR3 is 15 residues. CDR1 is LGHDT, CDR2 YNNKEL, per germline (reference sequence). The ends lost 1 base at V and 3 bases at J; junction bases unmatched: 5. The CDR3 protein is CASSQASGGIYEQYF. The CDR3 bases are TGTGCCAGCAGCCAAGCATCAGGGGGCATCTACGAGCAGTACTTC.

The chain has TRBV29-1 and TRBJ1-2, with 9 bases fitting TRBD1. The ends lost 0 bases at V and 5 bases at J; junction bases unmatched: 4. Looked up from germline, CDR1 is SQVTM and CDR2 is ANQGSEA. The CDR3 has 14 residues. As DNA, the CDR3 is TGCAGCGTTGAAGAGGACAGGGGACGGTATGGCTACACCTTC. Translated, it gives CSVEEDRGRYGYTF.

V and J are TRBV2 and TRBJ2-5; 10 nucleotides match TRBD2. V shed 2 bases, J shed 4 bases, and the junction held 4 bases outside the gene matches. Looked up from germline, CDR1 is SNHLY and CDR2 is FYNNEI. This CDR3 contains 15 residues. The CDR3 sequence: CASSEFSGGAETQYF. CDR3 sequence (DNA): TGTGCCAGCAGTGAATTCAGCGGGGGGGCAGAGACCCAGTACTTC.

This sequence joins TRBV5-1 and TRBJ1-5, with a weak D call TRBD1 (5 bases). The CDR3 runs to 15 residues. V was pared by 0 bases and J by 2 bases, with 9 bases between. Germline CDR1 is SGHRS and CDR2 is YFSETQ. CDR3 coding DNA: TGCGCCAGCAGCTTGGAGGGGTCGGGCAATCAGCCCCAGCATTTT. It yields the protein CASSLEGSGNQPQHF.

CDR3 sequence reads: CASSDVRDRGFMAFF. In DNA, the CDR3 is TGTGCCAGCAGCGATGTCAGAGACAGGGGGTTCATGGCTTTCTTT. The chain is built from TRBV7-2 and TRBJ1-1; TRBD1 aligns across 9 bases. The CDR3 spans 15 residues. V was pared by 5 bases and J by 11 bases, with 15 bases of the junction left unmatched. Germline-derived CDR1 and CDR2 are SGHTA and FQGNSA.

This clone was found many times. The rearrangement uses TRBV9 and TRBJ2-1; TRBD2 agrees at 13 bases. The germline V gene encodes CDR1 SGDLS and CDR2 YYNGEE. The CDR3 is made up of 16 amino acids. V shed 4 bases, J shed 7 bases, and the junction held 8 bases outside the gene matches. For the CDR3, the DNA is TGTGCCAGCAGCCCACGACTAGCGGGGGGTCAAAATGAGCAGTTCTTC. This gives the protein CASSPRLAGGQNEQFF.

The chain uses TRBV7-9 and TRBJ1-4; D not resolved. This CDR3 is built from 15 residues. Per the germline V gene, CDR1 is SEHNR and CDR2 is FQNEAQ (reference sequence). Trimming took 1 base from V and 3 from J, leaving 9 bases between them. The CDR3 nucleotides read TGTGCCAGCAGCTTAGTCGCGCGATCTAATGAAAAACTGTTTTTT. It translates to CASSLVARSNEKLFF.

The V and J genes are TRBV30 and TRBJ1-5; D uncertain. The CDR3 length is 13 residues. Trimming took off 0 bases at V and 1 base at J, with 4 bases between the two ends. Germline-derived CDR1 and CDR2 are GTSNPN and SVGIG (reference sequence). DNA for the CDR3: TGTGCCTGGAGTGTCCAGAGCAATCAGCCCCAGCATTTT. Protein: CAWSVQSNQPQHF. Variable domain in full (rest from reference TRBV30 and TRBJ1-5): SQTIHQWPATLVQPVGSPLSLECTVEGTSNPNLYWYRQAAGRGLQLLFYSVGIGQISSEVPQNLSASRPQDRQFILSSKKLLLSDSGFYLCAWSVQSNQPQHFGDGTRLSIL.

The chain has TRBV6-2 or TRBV6-3 and TRBJ2-2, with TRBD1 matching over 7 bases. CDR1 is MNHEY and CDR2 is SVGEGT in the germline V gene. V lost 2 bases to trimming and J lost 5 bases; unmatched junction nucleotides: 5. The CDR3 has 15 residues. For the CDR3, the DNA is TGTGCCAGCAGTTACGACGGCAGGGGGACCGGGGAGCTGTTTTTT. Its translation is CASSYDGRGTGELFF.

The chain is built from TRBV2 and TRBJ1-1; D is perhaps TRBD1 (6 bases). The CDR3 consists of 14 residues. Per germline, CDR1 SNHLY and CDR2 FYNNEI. V was trimmed by 7 bases and J by 4 bases, leaving 16 bases between them. CDR3 nucleotide sequence: TGTGCCAGCACAAAAGACAGGTCGGGCACTGAAGCTTTCTTT. This encodes CASTKDRSGTEAFF. Combining the CDR3 with reference TRBV2 and TRBJ1-1 gives the whole variable domain EPEVTQTPSHQVTQMGQEVILRCVPISNHLYFYWYRQILGQKVEFLVSFYNNEISEKSEIFDDQFSVERPDGSNFTLKIRSTKLEDSAMYFCASTKDRSGTEAFFGQGTRLTVV.

This clone was observed a handful of times. This chain links TRBV5-1 with TRBJ1-1; D call uncertain. V was clipped by 1 base and J by 0 bases, with 13 bases between them. Per the germline V gene, CDR1 is SGHRS and CDR2 is YFSETQ. This CDR3 contains 16 residues. The CDR3 nucleotides are TGCGCCAGCAGCTTGTACGGCGGGCTTATGAACACTGAAGCTTTCTTT. This gives the protein CASSLYGGLMNTEAFF. Variable domain in full (rest from reference TRBV5-1 and TRBJ1-1): KAGVTQTPRYLIKTRGQQVTLSCSPISGHRSVSWYQQTPGQGLQFLFEYFSETQRNKGNFPGRFSGRQFSNSRSEMNVSTLELGDSALYLCASSLYGGLMNTEAFFGQGTRLTVV.

The gene calls are TRBV6-5 and TRBJ2-2; TRBD1 aligns across 9 bases. The J segment lost 6 bases and the V segment lost 8 bases, leaving 10 bases of the junction unmatched. This CDR3 comprises 15 residues. CDR1 is MNHEY, CDR2 SVGAGI, per germline. The CDR3, as DNA: TGTGCCAGCGTACACGGGACAGGGTTCGCCGGGGAGCTGTTTTTT. It specifies CASVHGTGFAGELFF.

V usage is TRBV7-6 and J usage is TRBJ2-3, with 12 bases fitting TRBD2. The ends lost 5 bases at V and 2 bases at J; junction bases unmatched: 5. CDR3 length equals 16 residues. Germline V gene lookup returns CDR1 SGHVS and CDR2 FNYEAQ. The CDR3 DNA reads TGTGCCAGCAGCCCGACTAGCGGGGGTAACACAGATACGCAGTATTTT. This codes for CASSPTSGGNTDTQYF.

The rearrangement links TRBV4-2 to TRBJ1-6; possible D gene TRBD1, 6 bases. The length of the CDR3 is 15 residues. Germline CDR1 is LGHNA and CDR2 is YNFKEQ. V lost 4 bases, J lost 6 bases, and 13 bases lay in between. The CDR3, as DNA: TGTGCCAGCAGCCGAGGACAGCAGAGTAATTCACCCCTCCACTTT. It is translated as CASSRGQQSNSPLHF.

The chain has TRBV6-5 and TRBJ1-1, with 8 positions matching TRBD1. The CDR3 covers 14 residues. From germline, CDR1 is MNHEY and CDR2 SVGAGI. CDR3 nucleotides: TGTCCCGGACAGGGAGATTTAAGGAACACTGAAGCTTTCTTT. This translates into CPGQGDLRNTEAFF.

The chain employs TRBV2 and TRBJ2-7; 10 nucleotides line up with TRBD1. The CDR3 is 13 residues long. The V and J ends lost 6 bases and 7 bases, in that order; junction bases with no gene match: 6. Per germline, CDR1 SNHLY and CDR2 FYNNEI. The CDR3 DNA follows: TGTGCCAGCAGGGGACAGGGGTCGGGGGAGCAGTACTTC. Protein sequence: CASRGQGSGEQYF.

This chain uses TRBV7-2 with TRBJ2-7; D is perhaps TRBD1 (7 bases). In germline, CDR1 is SGHTA, CDR2 FQGNSA. The CDR3 contains 14 residues. V gave up 2 bases and J gave up 3 bases, with 11 bases separating them. The CDR3 here is CASSLSGGSYEQYF. The CDR3 DNA is TGTGCCAGCAGCTTATCAGGGGGGAGCTACGAGCAGTACTTC.

This chain joins TRBV14 and TRBJ1-1; D may be TRBD1 (5 bases). V gave up 4 bases and J gave up 1 base, with 7 bases separating them. CDR1 SGHDN and CDR2 FVKESK come from the germline V gene. The CDR3 contains 13 residues. CDR3 in amino acids: CASSRQPNTEAFF. The DNA for the CDR3 is TGTGCCAGCAGCCGACAGCCGAACACTGAAGCTTTCTTT.